The rows below give T cell receptor beta chains drawn from one sample of a study of identical twins. One entry per CDR3 protein, called by TCRdb with MiXCR from the 5' RACE reads. Here the sample spans 350,000 to 450,000 distinct CDR3 sequences, 15% to 20% being singletons. What was sequenced was naive T cells sorted from blood. These receptors all come from a man aged 50 to 59 in good health. The CDR3 runs from the conserved cysteine through the conserved F or W. The order of the fields is clone size, D gene, V gene, J gene, CDR3 DNA, CDR3 protein. A D gene is named only where the DNA matches it firmly. Clone size appears in some rows only: once, few, many, or a class for an expanded clone.

many	TRBD1	TRBV5-1	TRBJ2-7	TGCGCCAGCAGCTTGGCGATGGGACAGGGTTACTACTACGAGCAGTACTTC	CASSLAMGQGYYYEQYF
many	TRBD2	TRBV11-3	TRBJ2-3	TGTGCCAGCAGTGGGACGGGGGGTACGCAGTATTTT	CASSGTGGTQYF
many	.	TRBV4-1	TRBJ2-7	TGCGCCAGCAGCCAAGAGGACAGCCGAACCTACGAGCAGTACTTC	CASSQEDSRTYEQYF
once	.	TRBV20-1	TRBJ2-7	TGCAGTGCAATCACTACGATCTACGAGCAGTACTTC	CSAITTIYEQYF
.	.	TRBV29-1	TRBJ2-6	TGCAGCGTTGAGAGCGTAGCGTCAGGGGCCAACGTCCTGACTTTC	CSVESVASGANVLTF
.	.	TRBV7-9	TRBJ1-3	TGTGCCAGCAGCTTAGCTTCGGCAGCTGGAAACACCATATATTTT	CASSLASAAGNTIYF
.	TRBD2	TRBV6-5	TRBJ2-2	TGTGCCAGCAGTTACCCCTCGGGGCGAGCGGGATCCACCGGGGAGCTGTTTTTT	CASSYPSGRAGSTGELFF
.	TRBD2	TRBV4-1	TRBJ2-2	TGCGCCAGCAGCCAAGGACTAGCGGCGAACACCGGGGAGCTGTTTTTT	CASSQGLAANTGELFF
.	.	TRBV30	TRBJ2-2	TGTGCCTGGAGTGTGGGGCAGCACACCGGGGAGCTGTTTTTT	CAWSVGQHTGELFF
.	.	TRBV9	TRBJ2-3	TGTGCCAGCAGCGACCTGTATGATACGCAGTATTTT	CASSDLYDTQYF
many	TRBD1	TRBV20-1	TRBJ2-5	TGCAGTGCTGGGACAGGGGGCGGGGGGGAGACCCAGTACTTC	CSAGTGGGGETQYF
many	.	TRBV27	TRBJ2-1	TGTGCCAGCAGCAACAGGGTCCCTACCTACAATGAGCAGTTCTTC	CASSNRVPTYNEQFF
few	TRBD1	TRBV7-2	TRBJ1-4	TGTGCCAGCAGCTTGGGACAGGGTAGGGAAAAACTGTTTTTT	CASSLGQGREKLFF
.	.	TRBV7-2	TRBJ2-3	TGTGCCAGCAGGGAGAGGGGGGCCACAGATACGCAGTATTTT	CASRERGATDTQYF
.	.	TRBV2	TRBJ2-3	TGTGCCAGCACGTGGATGGGGTCTAGCACAGATACGCAGTATTTT	CASTWMGSSTDTQYF
.	.	TRBV6-1	TRBJ2-7	TGTGCCAGCAGTGAAAGGCCATTAGCGCAGTACTTC	CASSERPLAQYF
.	.	TRBV11-2	TRBJ2-1	TGTGCCAGCAGCTTAGATCTGAGCACTTACAATGAGCAGTTCTTC	CASSLDLSTYNEQFF
many	.	TRBV6-5	TRBJ2-3	TGTGCCAGCAGTTACCCCGAACTAGCACCAAGCACAGATACGCAGTATTTT	CASSYPELAPSTDTQYF
.	.	TRBV5-1	TRBJ2-2	TGCGCCAGCACTAGGGGCGCGGGGACCGGGGAGCTGTTTTTT	CASTRGAGTGELFF
few	.	TRBV3-1	TRBJ1-4	TGTGCCAGCAGCTTCCACAGTGCAACTAATGAAAAACTGTTTTTT	CASSFHSATNEKLFF
few	.	TRBV9	TRBJ2-1	TGTGCCAGCAGCGTGGTGGGGTACAATGAGCAGTTCTTC	CASSVVGYNEQFF
.	.	TRBV20-1	TRBJ2-5	TGCAGTGCTCCGGGAATACAAGAGACCCAGTACTTC	CSAPGIQETQYF